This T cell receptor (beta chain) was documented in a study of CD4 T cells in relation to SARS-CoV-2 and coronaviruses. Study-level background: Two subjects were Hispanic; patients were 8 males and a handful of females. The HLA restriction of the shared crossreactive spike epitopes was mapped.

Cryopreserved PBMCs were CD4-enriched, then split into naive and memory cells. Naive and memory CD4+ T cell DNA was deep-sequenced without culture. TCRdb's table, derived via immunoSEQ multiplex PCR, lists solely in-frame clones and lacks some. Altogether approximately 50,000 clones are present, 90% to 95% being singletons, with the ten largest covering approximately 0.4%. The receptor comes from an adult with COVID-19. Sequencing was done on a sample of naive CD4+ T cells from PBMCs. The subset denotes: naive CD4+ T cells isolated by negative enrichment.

The CDR3 is CASSINSGNGANVLTF. The DNA for the CDR3 is TGTGCCAGTAGTATAAACTCGGGAAATGGGGCCAACGTCCTGACTTTC. This rearrangement joins TRBV19 to TRBJ2-6; possible D gene TRBD2, 5 bases. V was shortened by 2 bases and J by 3 bases, with 11 bases between the two germline ends. The CDR3 has 16 residues. The germline V gene has CDR1 LNHDA and CDR2 SQIVND (reference sequence).